Shown below are 18 T cell receptor beta chains from a single sample sequenced in a study of cytomegalovirus exposure and HLA in healthy donors (dated by TCRdb to about 2017). Libraries were prepared through the immunoSEQ multiplex PCR assay. For the multiplex PCR, a mixture combining 60 forward primers for TCR Vbeta segments and 13 reverse primers for TCR Jbeta segments was used. The table was pulled from immuneACCESS by TCRdb, which kept in-frame rearrangements only. Such tables lose some clones; where checked, under half of the loss comes from unresolved V genes, and the rest has no known cause. Counted in this sample were roughly 80,000 clones; roughly 80% of them appeared once. The ten largest account for 0.8% to 1.1% of the sample. Sequencing was carried out using PBMCs. The receptors come from a male donor in good health and CMV-seronegative.

This chain links TRBV5-1 with TRBJ2-7; a possible D gene is TRBD1 (6 bases). Trimming took off 5 bases at V and 12 bases at J, with 21 bases between the two ends. Germline V gene lookup returns CDR1 SGHRS and CDR2 YFSETQ. CDR3 length: 13 residues. The CDR3 region is CASSLSPRDTPYF. The CDR3, as DNA: TGCGCCAGCAGTTTAAGCCCCCGGGACACGCCGTACTTC.

The V gene is TRBV9, the J gene TRBJ1-6; 7 bases fit TRBD1. The CDR3 loop spans 15 amino acids. The trim removed 3 bases at V and 8 bases at J, leaving 8 bases unmatched. Germline loops: CDR1 SGDLS, CDR2 YYNGEE. The DNA for the CDR3 is TGTGCCAGCAGCGGAGGGGGACAGTATGATTCACCCCTCCACTTT. Translated: CASSGGGQYDSPLHF.

The rearrangement links TRBV6-9 to TRBJ2-5, with D tentatively TRBD2 (6 bases). V gave up 6 bases and J gave up 5 bases, with 22 bases separating them. The CDR3 runs 16 residues. Looked up from germline, CDR1 is MNHGY and CDR2 is SVAAGI. The DNA of the CDR3 is TGTGCCAGCAGACGACCTTACGGGAGACCACATGAGACCCAGTACTTC. This translates into CASRRPYGRPHETQYF.

The J gene is TRBJ2-7, the V gene TRBV27; 7 bases are a match to TRBD2. V gave up 7 bases and J gave up 6 bases; unmatched junction bases: 6. The CDR3 sequence is 12 residues long. Per germline, CDR1 MNHEY and CDR2 SMNVEV (reference sequence). This CDR3 is CASTTGGREQYF. CDR3 nucleotides: TGTGCCAGCACCACGGGGGGTCGCGAGCAGTACTTC.

The gene calls are TRBV5-6 and TRBJ2-4; D is perhaps TRBD2 (7 bases). The CDR3 sequence is 18 residues long. CDR1 is SGHDT and CDR2 is YYEEEE in the germline V gene. V lost 3 bases, J lost 5 bases, and 24 bases lay in between. The CDR3 region is CASSSRGAGRDGENIQYF. The CDR3 region has the DNA TGTGCCAGCAGCTCCCGGGGGGCAGGGCGGGATGGCGAAAACATTCAGTACTTC.

This chain uses TRBV6-5 with TRBJ1-2; 9 bases fit TRBD1. Trimming took 5 bases from V and 8 from J; bases not matched to a gene: 6. This CDR3 region has 13 residues. Germline assignment: CDR1 MNHEY and CDR2 SVGAGI. DNA for the CDR3: TGTGCCAGCAGTAAACAGGGGGCGCACGGCTACACCTTC. As protein: CASSKQGAHGYTF.

The chain joins TRBV6-1 to TRBJ2-3; D might be TRBD2 (5 bases). Germline V lookup: CDR1 MNHNS, CDR2 SASEGT. V lost 8 bases, J lost 0 bases, and 12 bases lay in between. The CDR3 has 14 residues. The CDR3 loop is CASRIGGSTDTQYF. CDR3 nucleotides: TGTGCCAGCCGTATAGGCGGGAGCACAGATACGCAGTATTTT.

The chain recombines TRBV7-2 with TRBJ1-2, with TRBD1 matching 7 bases. In germline, CDR1 is SGHTA, CDR2 FQGNSA. The junction had 14 bases not matched to a gene; V was cut back by 5 bases and J by 8 bases. This CDR3 has 15 residues. The CDR3 protein is CASSPLRTGLVGYTF. CDR3 nucleotide sequence: TGTGCCAGCAGCCCCCTAAGGACAGGCCTCGTGGGCTACACCTTC.

The V gene is TRBV6-1, the J gene TRBJ2-5; TRBD2 might be the D (6 bases). Trimming removed 1 base from V and 4 bases from J, with 16 bases in between. Germline lookup yields CDR1 MNHNS and CDR2 SASEGT. This CDR3 comprises 16 residues. Written as DNA, the CDR3 is TGTGCCAGCAGTGAAGGGGCGGGACGTCGGGTAGAGACCCAGTACTTC. Encoded protein: CASSEGAGRRVETQYF.

This clone was seen a handful of times. The chain combines TRBV9 with TRBJ1-2; TRBD1 is a possible D gene (5 bases). CDR1 and CDR2 from the germline V gene are SGDLS and YYNGEE. V lost 4 bases and J 2 bases, leaving 9 bases between the germline ends. The CDR3 extends over 13 amino acids. CDR3 sequence (DNA): TGTGCCAGCAGCCGTGACAGAAACTATGGCTACACCTTC. As protein: CASSRDRNYGYTF.

This chain links TRBV4-1 with TRBJ1-4; 10 nucleotides line up with TRBD1. Germline CDR1 and CDR2: MGHRA and YSYEKL. The CDR3 loop spans 15 amino acids. V was pared by 4 bases and J by 5 bases, with 4 bases of the junction left unmatched. CDR3 protein: CASSLADRGNEKLFF. For the CDR3, the DNA is TGCGCCAGCAGCCTTGCGGACAGGGGGAATGAAAAACTGTTTTTT.

V is TRBV10-2 and J is TRBJ1-1; 8 bases are a match to TRBD1. This CDR3 has 15 residues. The germline gives CDR1 WSHSY, CDR2 SAAADI. V dropped 5 bases and J dropped 10; count of bases not matched to a gene: 15. The CDR3 spells CASSRLQGDKSGAFF. Here the CDR3 DNA reads TGCGCCAGCAGTCGTTTACAGGGGGACAAAAGTGGAGCTTTCTTT.

The chain links TRBV7-2 to TRBJ2-7, with 9 bases that match TRBD1. Trimming at V came to 0 bases and at J to 4 bases, leaving 13 bases not matched to a gene. This CDR3 has 18 amino acids. The germline gives CDR1 SGHTA, CDR2 FQGNSA. CDR3 sequence (DNA): TGTGCCAGCAGCTTAGCCCGAACGACAGGGGGGGATTCGTACGAGCAGTACTTC. Its protein product is CASSLARTTGGDSYEQYF.

This clone was observed a handful of times. The genes are TRBV6-6 and TRBJ2-7; 9 bases match TRBD1. The V gene's germline CDR1 is MNHNY and CDR2 SVGAGI (reference sequence). CDR3 length: 15 residues. Losses at the gene ends were 8 bases for V and 1 base for J; bases not matched to a gene: 9. This CDR3 is CASRSGTGNSYEQYF. CDR3 bases: TGTGCCAGCCGCTCCGGGACAGGGAATTCCTACGAGCAGTACTTC.

The V gene is TRBV2, the J gene TRBJ1-1; unclear D gene. Trimming took off 7 bases at V and 4 bases at J, with 10 bases between the two ends. This CDR3 comprises 12 residues. Germline values: CDR1 SNHLY, CDR2 FYNNEI. The CDR3 spells CASTGGSTEAFF. For the CDR3, the DNA is TGTGCCAGCACGGGCGGGAGCACTGAAGCTTTCTTT.

This clone showed up just once. The gene calls are TRBV5-1 and TRBJ2-1, with 10 bases aligning to TRBD2. CDR3 length equals 16 residues. Germline CDR1 and CDR2: SGHRS and YFSETQ. Unmatched junction bases numbered 8, after V lost 3 bases and J lost 5 bases. The CDR3 DNA reads as TGCGCCAGCAGCTCCGAACGGACTAGCGGAAACAATGAGCAGTTCTTC. Translation gives CASSSERTSGNNEQFF. Supplemented by reference TRBV5-1 and TRBJ2-1, the full variable domain reads KAGVTQTPRYLIKTRGQQVTLSCSPISGHRSVSWYQQTPGQGLQFLFEYFSETQRNKGNFPGRFSGRQFSNSRSEMNVSTLELGDSALYLCASSSERTSGNNEQFFGPGTRLTVL.

This chain uses TRBV10-1 with TRBJ1-3; 8 positions match TRBD1. CDR1 is WNHNN, CDR2 SYGVQD, per germline (reference sequence). The CDR3 consists of 19 residues. V was clipped by 5 bases and J by 2 bases; unmatched bases: 17. In nucleotides, the CDR3 is TGCGCCAGCAGTCCTTACCGGGACAGGCCCTTTCGCCCTGGAAACACCATATATTTT. Translating gives CASSPYRDRPFRPGNTIYF.

The rearrangement links TRBV7-6 to TRBJ1-5, with no clear D. The CDR3 consists of 16 residues. From germline, CDR1 is SGHVS and CDR2 FNYEAQ. V shed 1 base and J shed 5 bases, with 15 bases lying between them. The CDR3, as DNA: TGTGCCAGCAGCTTAGGGTCGGGTCGGGGAGATCAGCCCCAGCATTTT. It encodes CASSLGSGRGDQPQHF.